This TCR beta chain was sequenced for a study of shared clonotypes between healthy human individuals. J was trimmed by 5 bases and V by 4 bases; bases with no gene match: 14. The CDR3 covers 16 residues. Germline V CDR1 and CDR2: SGHVS, FNYEAQ. The authors ran the assay at deep level. The assay was immunoSEQ multiplex PCR, and TCRdb's table has in-frame clones only and misses some. Of about 560,000 clones listed, roughly four fifths are singletons. This rearrangement joins TRBV7-6 to TRBJ2-7, with TRBD2 matching over 7 bases. Sequencing was performed on PBMCs. This receptor was identified in a woman aged 35 to 49 in good health. Some clones in this sample may be carry-over from other donors' samples. The CDR3 DNA is TGTGCCAGCAGCTCCCGTTTGCAGAGGGAGGGCCACGAGCAGTACTTC. Protein sequence: CASSSRLQREGHEQYF.